The entry below describes one T cell receptor beta chain. This clonotype turned up a few times. It has no known antigen specificity. No base-level quality is on record; no much larger clone is a single base apart. The sample comes from a study of patients and donors after allogeneic stem cell transplantation (dated by TCRdb to about 2020). V lost 0 bases and J lost 1 base, and the count of bases not matched to a germline gene is 7. Reading from cysteine to phenylalanine, the CDR3 counts 17 amino acids. Only the CDR3 DNA stays, 51 bases, in frame from base 1. For CDR1 and CDR2, the germline V gene lists SGDLS and YYNGEE. Library construction relied on RT-PCR. The sequencer was a NextSeq 550. TCRdb ran its own pipeline on the public reads, namely fastp trimming at Q25 and MiXCR clone calling, and kept in-frame beta chains. Records with the same CDR3 protein are collapsed into one entry carrying the most frequent genes and DNA. The sample has about 24,000 distinct CDR3 sequences on record, 35% to 45% of them singletons. Just under 80% of the sample lies in the top ten.

The source is a human donor who was either an allogeneic HSCT recipient or a stem cell or donor lymphocyte infusion donor (not recorded which). It is not recorded whose cells these are; they may come from a transplant donor. The rearranged segments are TRBV9 and TRBJ2-3, with 8 central nucleotides matching TRBD2. Sequencing used blood, either unsorted or a sorted T cell fraction (not recorded which). CDR3 protein: CASSVDSAGGGTDTQYF. The DNA sequence is given as TGTGCCAGCAGCGTAGATTCGGCGGGAGGCGGCACAGATACGCAGTATTTT.